These 19 T cell receptor beta chains share one sample of origin, sequenced in a study of blood T cell repertoires in COVID-19. Some clones are missing from TCRdb's copy, which holds only in-frame ones; the method was immunoSEQ multiplex PCR. Among approximately 200,000 clones, around nine tenths were seen once, and the ten largest hold under 2.5%. The specimen was peripheral blood. Receptors originate from a man in his 70s with active or convalescent COVID-19.

The genes are TRBV29-1 and TRBJ2-1; 14 bases line up with TRBD2. The junction had 9 bases not matched to a gene; V was cut back by 1 base and J by 7 bases. This CDR3 region has 17 residues. Per germline, CDR1 SQVTM and CDR2 ANQGSEA. The DNA for the CDR3 is TGCAGCGTTGAAGGAAGACTAGCGGGAGGGCCGAGGAATGAGCAGTTCTTC. This encodes CSVEGRLAGGPRNEQFF.

The chain is built from TRBV11-2 and TRBJ1-1; D remains unclear. The CDR3 runs to 15 residues. V was shortened by 1 base and J by 0 bases, with 9 bases between the two germline ends. Germline CDR1 SGHAT, CDR2 FQNNGV. The CDR3 region is CASSLAARMNTEAFF. DNA of the CDR3: TGTGCCAGCAGCTTAGCGGCTAGGATGAACACTGAAGCTTTCTTT.

This chain uses TRBV28 with TRBJ1-1; no firm D call. V dropped 5 bases and J dropped 6 bases, with 7 bases sitting between them. The CDR3 extends over 11 amino acids. The V gene's germline CDR1 is MDHEN and CDR2 SYDVKM. The CDR3 sequence is CASSLQPEAFF. The CDR3 DNA reads TGTGCCAGCAGTCTACAGCCTGAAGCTTTCTTT.

The genes are TRBV9 and TRBJ2-1, with D perhaps matching TRBD1 (5 bases). Trimming removed 0 bases at V and 3 bases at J, with 13 bases between. Germline CDR1 SGDLS, CDR2 YYNGEE. This CDR3 region has 16 residues. This CDR3 reads CASSVAGAAGYNEQFF. CDR3 nucleotide sequence: TGTGCCAGCAGCGTAGCTGGGGCAGCAGGCTACAATGAGCAGTTCTTC.

The chain employs TRBV18 and TRBJ2-2; 12 bases map to TRBD2. The V segment lost 6 bases and the J segment 0 bases; nucleotides outside the gene matches: 5. The CDR3 is made up of 17 amino acids. Per the germline V gene, CDR1 is KGHSH and CDR2 is LQKENI. This CDR3 reads CASSYGLAGTNTGELFF. The CDR3, as DNA: TGTGCCAGCTCGTACGGACTAGCGGGAACGAACACCGGGGAGCTGTTTTTT.

This clone was recorded once. CDR3 in DNA: TGCGCCAGCAGCCCGGACAGTTCCTACGAGCAGTACTTC. This encodes CASSPDSSYEQYF. The V and J genes are TRBV5-1 and TRBJ2-7; maybe TRBD1 (6 bases). CDR3 length: 13 amino acids. Germline-derived CDR1 and CDR2 are SGHRS and YFSETQ. Trimming removed 4 bases at V and 1 base at J, with 9 bases between.

The chain joins TRBV2 to TRBJ1-3, with no clear D. From germline, CDR1 is SNHLY and CDR2 FYNNEI. The CDR3 runs 16 residues. Trimming removed 2 bases at V and 0 bases at J, with 11 bases between. The CDR3 DNA is TGTGCCAGCAGTGAACGGGTGAACTACTCTGGAAACACCATATATTTT. This encodes CASSERVNYSGNTIYF.

This CDR3 is CASSVGSSRSYEQYF. DNA for the CDR3: TGTGCCAGCAGCGTAGGTAGCAGCCGCTCCTACGAGCAGTACTTC. The chain is built from TRBV9 and TRBJ2-7; D uncertain. CDR1 is SGDLS and CDR2 is YYNGEE in the germline V gene. CDR3 length: 15 residues. Trimming pared 0 bases from V and 0 bases from J, leaving 10 bases between.

V usage is TRBV15 and J usage is TRBJ1-1; maybe TRBD1 (5 bases). Looked up from germline, CDR1 is LNHNV and CDR2 is YYDKDF (reference sequence). The CDR3 extends over 14 amino acids. The ends were cut back, 3 bases at V and 3 bases at J, with 11 bases in the middle. CDR3 bases: TGTGCCACCAGCAGGGGACGGGGGGACACTGAAGCTTTCTTT. Its translation: CATSRGRGDTEAFF.

This clone has more than one count but fewer than ten. The chain is built from TRBV24-1 and TRBJ2-3, with 8 nucleotides matching TRBD2. CDR1 and CDR2 (germline): KGHDR, SFDVKD. CDR3 size: 16 residues. The ends lost 3 bases at V and 5 bases at J; junction bases unmatched: 9. CDR3 loop: CATSDPSAGGLDTQYF. The CDR3 DNA sequence: TGTGCCACCAGTGATCCGTCTGCGGGGGGATTAGATACGCAGTATTTT.

This chain connects TRBV18 to TRBJ2-5, with a weak D call TRBD2 (5 bases). Germline V gene lookup returns CDR1 KGHSH and CDR2 LQKENI. CDR3 length equals 18 residues. V lost 3 bases, J lost 2 bases, and 22 bases lay in between. The CDR3 coding sequence is TGTGCCAGCTCACCCCTCCCCCTGCGGGCGACGGGTCAAGAGACCCAGTACTTC. It yields the protein CASSPLPLRATGQETQYF.

The chain links TRBV5-1 to TRBJ1-1; 8 nucleotides line up with TRBD1. Per the germline V gene, CDR1 is SGHRS and CDR2 is YFSETQ. V gave up 4 bases and J gave up 1 base; unmatched junction bases: 6. The CDR3 consists of 15 residues. This CDR3 is CASSETGTGNTEAFF. CDR3 coding DNA: TGCGCCAGCAGCGAAACCGGGACAGGGAACACTGAAGCTTTCTTT.

This clone was observed a single time. V usage is TRBV6-5 and J usage is TRBJ2-1, with 7 positions matching TRBD2. V was pared by 0 bases and J by 8 bases, with 10 bases of the junction left unmatched. Germline loops: CDR1 MNHEY, CDR2 SVGAGI. The CDR3 has 16 residues. The CDR3 here is CASSYSSRGRADEQFF. CDR3 nucleotides: TGTGCCAGCAGTTACTCGAGTCGTGGGAGGGCGGATGAGCAGTTCTTC.

J is TRBJ1-2 and V is TRBV18, with TRBD1 matching 8 bases. J lost 1 base, V lost 3 bases, and 4 bases had no gene match. The CDR3 has 15 residues. Germline lookup yields CDR1 KGHSH and CDR2 LQKENI. The CDR3, as DNA: TGTGCCAGCTCACCCGGACAGGGAAGTAACTATGGCTACACCTTC. As protein: CASSPGQGSNYGYTF.

The rearrangement uses TRBV12-3 or TRBV12-4 and TRBJ2-1, with D unclear. There are 13 residues in the CDR3. V lost 3 bases and J lost 1, with 4 bases in between. CDR3 sequence (DNA): TGTGCCAGCAGTTTCGGGTCCTACAATGAGCAGTTCTTC. Residues: CASSFGSYNEQFF.

The chain carries TRBV9 and TRBJ2-7; 9 nucleotides match TRBD1. From germline, CDR1 is SGDLS and CDR2 YYNGEE. After removal of 2 bases from V and 5 bases from J, the junction contained 5 bases not matched to a gene. The CDR3 length is 14 residues. In nucleotides, the CDR3 is TGTGCCAGCAGCGTCGGGACAGGGAGTCACGAGCAGTACTTC. As protein: CASSVGTGSHEQYF.

Only one count was recorded for this clone. The chain recombines TRBV27 with TRBJ1-2, with a weak D call TRBD1 (6 bases). V gave up 6 bases and J gave up 8 bases, with 19 bases separating them. Germline-derived CDR1 and CDR2 are MNHEY and SMNVEV (reference sequence). This CDR3 region has 14 residues. The CDR3 nucleotides read TGTGCCAGCAGCCCTGTGCAGGGGTGGGAGGGCTACACCTTC. Amino acids: CASSPVQGWEGYTF.

The V and J genes are TRBV27 and TRBJ1-6, with D perhaps matching TRBD1 (5 bases). V was shortened by 3 bases and J by 4 bases, with 7 bases between the two germline ends. Germline V gene lookup returns CDR1 MNHEY and CDR2 SMNVEV (reference sequence). This CDR3 is built from 14 residues. The CDR3 coding sequence is TGTGCCAGCAGTTTCGACAGTTATAATTCACCCCTCCACTTT. Its protein is CASSFDSYNSPLHF.

The rearrangement joins TRBV21-1 to TRBJ2-6; TRBD2 is the table's D call and was not checked against the DNA. TRBV21-1 is reported as a pseudogene. This CDR3 is built from 15 residues. CDR3 nucleotide sequence: TGTGCCAGCAGGGCTGGGAGCTCTGGGGCCAACGTCCTGACTTTC. Encoded protein: CASRAGSSGANVLTF.